Listed below are T cell receptor beta chains from one sample, sequenced in a study of memory CD4+ T cells and cytomegalovirus serostatus. TCRdb's table, derived via immunoSEQ multiplex PCR, lists solely in-frame clones and lacks some. The table lists about 44,000 clones, less than 85% of them singletons. Sequencing was carried out using memory CD4+ T cells from blood. These receptors were obtained from an adult in good health and CMV-seronegative. CDR3s include the opening cysteine and the closing phenylalanine or tryptophan. Fields, in order: CDR3 length, V gene, clone size, J gene, D gene, CDR3 protein, CDR3 DNA. D genes are given only for firm matches. The size entry is marked missing in some rows and otherwise reads once, few, many or a size class.

13	TRBV2	large	TRBJ1-1	.	CASSGTMNTEAFF	TGTGCCAGCAGTGGCACAATGAACACTGAAGCTTTCTTT
16	TRBV7-3	.	TRBJ1-5	.	CAMGPGRGYSNQPQHF	TGTGCCATGGGCCCGGGGAGGGGATATAGCAATCAGCCCCAGCATTTT
15	TRBV19	.	TRBJ2-7	TRBD2	CASSIDEGGGYEQYF	TGTGCCAGTAGTATCGACGAGGGCGGGGGATACGAGCAGTACTTC
15	TRBV9	many	TRBJ1-5	.	CASSVGELSNQPQHF	TGTGCCAGCAGCGTAGGGGAGTTGAGCAATCAGCCCCAGCATTTT
14	TRBV5-6	.	TRBJ2-5	.	CASTKRGIQETQYF	TGTGCCAGCACCAAGAGAGGGATACAAGAGACCCAGTACTTC
14	TRBV7-6	.	TRBJ2-5	TRBD2	CASTRGELGETQYF	TGTGCCAGCACCCGGGGGGAACTAGGGGAGACCCAGTACTTC
16	TRBV5-1	.	TRBJ2-3	.	CASSPSGAQATDTQYF	TGCGCCAGCAGCCCGAGCGGAGCGCAAGCAACAGATACGCAGTATTTT
14	TRBV6-1	.	TRBJ2-2	.	CASNPTANTGELFF	TGTGCCAGCAACCCGACGGCGAACACCGGGGAGCTGTTTTTT
12	TRBV5-5	.	TRBJ1-5	.	CASSPYDQPQHF	TGTGCCAGCAGCCCCTACGATCAGCCCCAGCATTTT
12	TRBV9	.	TRBJ1-6	.	CASSGHNSPLHF	TGTGCCAGCAGCGGTCATAATTCACCCCTCCACTTT
15	TRBV2	.	TRBJ2-5	.	CASTLEGTNQETQYF	TGTGCCAGCACCCTGGAGGGGACAAACCAAGAGACCCAGTACTTC
16	TRBV5-1	.	TRBJ1-6	TRBD1	CASSPSPGTGNSPLHF	TGCGCCAGCAGCCCTTCCCCCGGGACAGGGAATTCACCCCTCCACTTT
15	TRBV11-2	.	TRBJ2-5	TRBD2	CASSYSSGGSATQYF	TGTGCCAGCAGCTACTCTAGCGGGGGTTCCGCGACCCAGTACTTC
13	TRBV5-1	.	TRBJ2-3	.	CASSRGQVDTQYF	TGCGCCAGCAGCCGGGGTCAGGTGGATACGCAGTATTTT
13	TRBV30	few	TRBJ1-1	TRBD1	CAWSHRGDTEAFF	TGTGCCTGGAGCCACAGGGGAGACACTGAAGCTTTCTTT
14	TRBV6-1	.	TRBJ1-3	.	CASSDRDPGNTIYF	TGTGCCAGCAGTGACCGGGACCCCGGAAACACCATATATTTT
12	TRBV2	.	TRBJ1-5	.	CASSEGDQPQHF	TGTGCCAGCAGTGAGGGGGATCAGCCCCAGCATTTT
15	TRBV18	.	TRBJ1-2	.	CASSPRREANYGYTF	TGTGCCAGCTCACCACGGAGAGAAGCTAACTATGGCTACACCTTC
12	TRBV2	.	TRBJ2-1	TRBD2	CASSGLAGKLFF	TGTGCCAGCAGCGGACTAGCGGGGAAACTGTTCTTC
15	TRBV27	.	TRBJ2-4	TRBD1	CASSFQGATKNIQYF	TGTGCCAGCAGTTTCCAGGGGGCTACCAAAAACATTCAGTACTTC
13	TRBV28	.	TRBJ2-5	.	CASSFLYGETQYF	TGTGCCAGCAGTTTCCTCTATGGGGAGACCCAGTACTTC
14	TRBV13	.	TRBJ2-7	TRBD1	CASSWDRGAYEQYF	TGTGCCAGCAGCTGGGACAGGGGAGCCTACGAGCAGTACTTC
15	TRBV28	once	TRBJ2-5	TRBD2	CASSLPLAGQETQYF	TGTGCCAGCAGTTTGCCTTTAGCGGGTCAAGAGACCCAGTACTTC
13	TRBV30	.	TRBJ2-7	.	CAWSGTARGEQYF	TGTGCCTGGAGTGGGACGGCTCGCGGCGAGCAGTACTTC
14	TRBV18	.	TRBJ2-3	.	CASSPRERTDTQYF	TGTGCCAGCTCACCAAGAGAAAGAACAGATACGCAGTATTTT
15	TRBV7-9	.	TRBJ1-2	.	CASSNGGGANYGYTF	TGTGCCAGCAGCAACGGAGGAGGGGCTAACTATGGCTACACCTTC
16	TRBV4-1	.	TRBJ2-1	.	CASSQDLWDWGNEQFF	TGCGCCAGCAGCCAAGATCTATGGGACTGGGGCAATGAGCAGTTCTTC
15	TRBV11-2	.	TRBJ2-1	.	CASSSLRGEYNEQFF	TGTGCCAGCAGCTCGCTCCGTGGGGAATACAATGAGCAGTTCTTC
14	TRBV11-3	.	TRBJ2-3	.	CASSVVGGTDTQYF	TGTGCCAGCAGCGTGGTGGGGGGCACAGATACGCAGTATTTT
12	TRBV30	medium-sized	TRBJ1-4	.	CAWASPKEKLFF	TGTGCCTGGGCAAGTCCGAAGGAAAAACTGTTTTTT
15	TRBV5-1	.	TRBJ1-5	TRBD1	CASSWGQGDNQPQHF	TGCGCCAGCAGCTGGGGACAGGGGGACAATCAGCCCCAGCATTTT
15	TRBV27	few	TRBJ2-2	.	CASSLWSSGTGELFF	TGTGCCAGCAGTTTATGGAGTTCGGGCACCGGGGAGCTGTTTTTT
13	TRBV28	once	TRBJ2-7	.	CASRTGRSYEQYF	TGTGCCAGCAGGACAGGTCGCTCCTACGAGCAGTACTTC
16	TRBV28	.	TRBJ1-1	TRBD1	CASSTTSGQGMMGAFF	TGTGCCAGCAGTACTACTTCTGGACAGGGTATGATGGGAGCTTTCTTT
13	TRBV2	.	TRBJ2-7	.	CASSRDNHYEQYF	TGTGCCAGCAGCCGGGACAACCACTACGAGCAGTACTTC
14	TRBV6-1	once	TRBJ1-2	TRBD1	CASHNTGQGNGYTF	TGTGCCAGCCATAACACGGGACAGGGGAATGGCTACACCTTC
16	TRBV28	.	TRBJ1-1	.	CASRVYVHLGYTEAFF	TGTGCCAGCAGAGTTTATGTACACCTGGGGTACACTGAAGCTTTCTTT
14	TRBV28	.	TRBJ2-1	.	CASRWGPDRNEQFF	TGTGCCAGCCGCTGGGGACCGGATCGTAATGAGCAGTTCTTC
15	TRBV10-3	.	TRBJ2-7	.	CAISESLVRNYEQYF	TGTGCCATCAGTGAGTCTTTGGTCCGAAACTACGAGCAGTACTTC
13	TRBV11-2	few	TRBJ1-5	.	CASSFNSNQPQHF	TGTGCCAGCAGCTTTAATAGCAATCAGCCCCAGCATTTT
14	TRBV5-5	.	TRBJ2-5	.	CASSLSRGLETQYF	TGTGCCAGCAGCTTGTCGAGGGGCCTAGAGACCCAGTACTTC
15	TRBV5-4	.	TRBJ2-2	TRBD2	CASRPYSSGTGELFF	TGTGCCAGCAGGCCATACTCTAGCGGAACCGGGGAGCTGTTTTTT
12	TRBV5-6	.	TRBJ2-5	.	CASSLDQETQYF	TGTGCCAGCAGCTTGGACCAAGAGACCCAGTACTTC
14	TRBV29-1	once	TRBJ2-1	TRBD1	CSVERQGGFNEQFF	TGCAGCGTTGAGCGACAGGGCGGATTCAATGAGCAGTTCTTC
13	TRBV18	once	TRBJ1-5	.	CATSAGENQPQHF	TGTGCCACCAGCGCCGGAGAGAATCAGCCCCAGCATTTT
14	TRBV2	.	TRBJ2-7	TRBD2	CASRDGGGLYEQYF	TGTGCCAGCAGGGACGGGGGGGGCCTATACGAGCAGTACTTC
11	TRBV7-9	.	TRBJ2-4	TRBD1	CASSDRAIQYF	TGTGCCAGCAGCGACAGGGCCATTCAGTACTTC
15	TRBV6-1	few	TRBJ2-6	.	CASSDKRAGANVLTF	TGTGCCAGCAGTGATAAGAGGGCTGGGGCCAACGTCCTGACTTTC
13	TRBV30	.	TRBJ2-1	.	CAWSGGLANEQFF	TGTGCCTGGAGTGGGGGACTGGCAAATGAGCAGTTCTTC
15	TRBV6-5	once	TRBJ2-7	TRBD1	CASRRGQGVSYEQYF	TGTGCCAGCAGGAGGGGGCAGGGTGTCTCCTACGAGCAGTACTTC
15	TRBV28	few	TRBJ1-3	TRBD1	CASTDRGPRGNTIYF	TGTGCCAGCACTGACAGGGGGCCCAGGGGAAACACCATATATTTT
16	TRBV6-5	.	TRBJ2-1	TRBD1	CASSLLGDRGYNEQFF	TGTGCCAGCAGTTTACTTGGGGACAGGGGCTACAATGAGCAGTTCTTC
17	TRBV27	.	TRBJ1-6	TRBD1	CASSLYPTGRANSPLHF	TGTGCCAGCAGTTTATACCCGACAGGGCGAGCCAATTCACCCCTCCACTTT